This passage covers 5 T cell receptor beta chains from one sample sequenced in a study of cytomegalovirus exposure and HLA in healthy donors. Clones were read by immunoSEQ multiplex PCR, and TCRdb kept only the in-frame ones, dropping some. The table records approximately 200,000 clones, 65% to 90% of them present only once. The sequenced sample consisted of PBMCs. The receptors come from a woman in her 30s in good health and CMV-seropositive.

This chain uses TRBV6-5 with TRBJ2-6; D call uncertain. The V gene lost 6 bases and the J gene lost 0 bases, with 6 bases spanning the gap. In germline, CDR1 is MNHEY, CDR2 SVGAGI. The CDR3 sequence is 14 residues long. CDR3 in amino acids: CASRDNSGANVLTF. Written as DNA, the CDR3 is TGTGCCAGCAGAGACAACTCTGGGGCCAACGTCCTGACTTTC.

This clone was seen just once. This chain links TRBV9 with TRBJ2-1; D unresolved. This CDR3 is 15 amino acids long. CDR1 SGDLS and CDR2 YYNGEE come from the germline V gene. V dropped 3 bases and J dropped 2 bases, with 12 bases sitting between them. This chain's CDR3 is CASSDVGNTYNEQFF. CDR3 DNA: TGTGCCAGCAGCGACGTGGGCAACACCTACAATGAGCAGTTCTTC.

The chain has TRBV5-1 and TRBJ2-3, with a weak D call TRBD2 (6 bases). The germline CDR1 and CDR2 sequences are SGHRS and YFSETQ. CDR3 size: 13 residues. V was cut by 1 base and J by 4 bases, with 7 bases left in between. This chain's CDR3 is CASSLWGADTQYF. Here the CDR3 DNA reads TGCGCCAGCAGCTTGTGGGGGGCAGATACGCAGTATTTT.

This chain links TRBV11-2 with TRBJ2-7, with TRBD1 matching over 10 bases. After removal of 5 bases from V and 4 bases from J, the junction contained 8 bases not matched to a gene. The germline gives CDR1 SGHAT, CDR2 FQNNGV. The CDR3 consists of 15 residues. CDR3 region: CASSLGTGAGYEQYF. Written as DNA, the CDR3 is TGTGCCAGCAGCCTAGGGACAGGGGCGGGGTACGAGCAGTACTTC.

The sample holds one count of this clone. This chain uses TRBV27 with TRBJ1-2, with D maybe TRBD1 (5 bases). The CDR3 is 13 residues long. Germline loops: CDR1 MNHEY, CDR2 SMNVEV (reference sequence). V lost 2 bases to trimming and J lost 8 bases, with 12 bases between them. CDR3 nucleotides: TGTGCCAGCAGTTTAGGGGCAGGGCTCGGCTACACCTTC. Its translation is CASSLGAGLGYTF.